These 15 T cell receptor beta chains originate from one sample sequenced in a study of spatial heterogeneity in lung cancer. Time point: blood at routine non-recurrence follow-up after resection. TCRdb re-called the 5' RACE reads with MiXCR, one entry per CDR3 protein. The sample holds 2,600 or so distinct CDR3 sequences, roughly 26% seen once. The starting material was PBMCs, obtained at follow-up. Receptor source: a male donor with early-stage non-small cell lung cancer.

Concerning this clonotype: This beta chain slipped into a library made for alpha chains as a stray read, so its size is not meaningful. The V call is TRBV15, the J call TRBJ2-7; tentatively, D is TRBD1 (5 bases). V lost 4 bases, J lost 0 bases, and 7 bases lay in between. CDR3 length: 13 amino acids. CDR1 LNHNV and CDR2 YYDKDF come from the germline V gene (reference sequence). The CDR3 loop reads CATSTDSSYEQYF. CDR3 DNA sequence: TGTGCCACCAGCACCGACAGCTCCTACGAGCAGTACTTC.

This clonotype is labeled as large. The library was designed around alpha chains, so this beta chain is a stray read whose abundance carries little weight. The J gene is TRBJ2-5, the V gene TRBV29-1, with D perhaps assigned TRBD1 or TRBD2 (6 bases each). In germline, CDR1 is SQVTM, CDR2 ANQGSEA. Trimming took off 4 bases at V and 7 bases at J, with 13 bases between the two ends. There are 12 residues in the CDR3. The CDR3 nucleotides read TGCAGCGTTGGGTCCGGGGGCGGGACCCAGTACTTC. Translated: CSVGSGGGTQYF.

This clonotype was seen a few times. A library made for alpha chains picked up this beta chain off target, so its size means little. The chain combines TRBV28 with TRBJ2-6; D is undetermined. V was clipped by 6 bases and J by 0 bases, with 9 bases between them. Germline V gene data show CDR1 as MDHEN and CDR2 as SYDVKM. CDR3 size: 15 residues. CDR3 amino acids: CASSSVRSGANVLTF. The CDR3 coding sequence is TGTGCCAGCAGCTCGGTCCGCTCTGGGGCCAACGTCCTGACTTTC.

This clonotype was seen a few times. This beta chain lies outside the target of a library built for alpha chains; its clone size means little. The gene calls are TRBV20-1 and TRBJ2-7, with 8 bases aligning to TRBD2. This CDR3 has 12 amino acids. Germline values: CDR1 DFQATT, CDR2 SNEGSKA (reference sequence). The V segment lost 4 bases and the J segment 5 bases; nucleotides outside the gene matches: 4. This CDR3 reads CSATGGGHEQYF. The CDR3 DNA reads as TGCAGTGCTACGGGGGGGGGCCACGAGCAGTACTTC.

This clonotype was observed a handful of times. With the library built for alpha chains, this beta chain is off target and its frequency is not meaningful. The rearrangement uses TRBV18 and TRBJ2-7; 12 positions agree with TRBD2. The germline V gene encodes CDR1 KGHSH and CDR2 LQKENI. Losses at the gene ends were 3 bases for V and 0 bases for J; bases not matched to a gene: 3. CDR3 size: 16 residues. CDR3 protein: CASSPGLAGNSYEQYF. The CDR3 bases are TGTGCCAGCTCACCGGGACTAGCGGGCAACTCCTACGAGCAGTACTTC. Combining the CDR3 with reference TRBV18 and TRBJ2-7 gives the whole variable domain NAGVMQNPRHLVRRRGQEARLRCSPMKGHSHVYWYRQLPEEGLKFMVYLQKENIIDESGMPKERFSAEFPKEGPSILRIQQVVRGDSAAYFCASSPGLAGNSYEQYFGPGTRLTVT.

Comment on this clonotype: The library was designed around alpha chains, so this beta chain is a stray read whose abundance carries little weight. The chain links TRBV7-2 to TRBJ2-5; D is ambiguous. Germline lookup yields CDR1 SGHTA and CDR2 FQGNSA. The V end was cut by 7 bases, the J end by 2 bases, with 14 bases between. The CDR3 runs 14 residues. For the CDR3, the DNA is TGTGCCAGCACCCTCGGGTCGATACAAGAGACCCAGTACTTC. Translated, it gives CASTLGSIQETQYF.

Judged by abundance, this clonotype is medium-sized. A library prepared for alpha chains yielded this beta chain as an off-target read; its size is of little meaning. The rearrangement joins TRBV4-3 to TRBJ2-3; D is possibly TRBD2 (6 bases). Trimming took off 0 bases at V and 0 bases at J, with 10 bases between the two ends. Germline V gene data show CDR1 as LGHNA and CDR2 as YSLEER. The CDR3 loop spans 16 amino acids. The CDR3 DNA sequence: TGCGCCAGCAGCCAAGATAGCAGCGGGAGCACAGATACGCAGTATTTT. This codes for CASSQDSSGSTDTQYF.

By proportion, this clonotype is large. A library prepared for alpha chains yielded this beta chain as an off-target read; its size is of little meaning. V is TRBV28 and J is TRBJ2-7; D perhaps matches TRBD2 (6 bases). Deletions cut 3 bases from V and 0 bases from J, with 12 bases between. Per the germline V gene, CDR1 is MDHEN and CDR2 is SYDVKM. The CDR3 contains 15 residues. The CDR3 region is CASSFLALSSYEQYF. CDR3 bases: TGTGCCAGCAGTTTCCTAGCGCTGAGCTCCTACGAGCAGTACTTC.

Points on this clonotype: A library made for alpha chains picked up this beta chain off target, so its size means little. J is TRBJ2-1 and V is TRBV5-5; the D gene could be TRBD1 or TRBD2 (5 bases each). The V end was cut by 1 base, the J end by 4 bases, with 12 bases between. CDR1 is SGHKS, CDR2 YYEKEE, per germline (reference sequence). The CDR3 is 15 residues long. The CDR3: CASSLWGTLYNEQFF. In DNA, the CDR3 is TGTGCCAGCAGCTTGTGGGGGACCCTTTACAATGAGCAGTTCTTC.

As regards this clonotype: Found in a library prepared for alpha chains, this beta chain is an off-target read, and its abundance has little meaning. As DNA, the CDR3 is TGTGCCAGCAGTTCTATAGCGGGAGGGCCATACGAGCAGTACTTC. Translated: CASSSIAGGPYEQYF. The chain couples TRBV28 to TRBJ2-7, with 11 bases aligning to TRBD2. Germline loops: CDR1 MDHEN, CDR2 SYDVKM. The trim removed 4 bases at V and 4 bases at J, leaving 6 bases unmatched. This CDR3 is built from 15 residues.

Notes on this clonotype: The library was prepared for alpha chains; this beta chain is a stray read, so its frequency means little. The chain joins TRBV11-2 to TRBJ2-1; TRBD2 aligns across 9 bases. Germline lookup yields CDR1 SGHAT and CDR2 FQNNGV. V was clipped by 5 bases and J by 2 bases; unmatched bases: 4. The CDR3 loop spans 15 amino acids. This chain's CDR3 is CASSPLAGTYNEQFF. DNA for the CDR3: TGTGCCAGCAGCCCCCTAGCGGGAACCTACAATGAGCAGTTCTTC.

The table lists this clonotype with a few counts. The library was prepared for alpha chains; this beta chain is a stray read, so its frequency means little. The gene calls are TRBV28 and TRBJ2-1; D is undetermined. V lost 5 bases and J 3 bases, leaving 11 bases between the germline ends. The CDR3 runs 14 residues. CDR1 is MDHEN, CDR2 SYDVKM, per germline. CDR3 in amino acids: CASSPREVYNEQFF. The CDR3 nucleotides read TGTGCCAGCAGTCCGAGAGAGGTCTACAATGAGCAGTTCTTC.

This clonotype has just one count. This clone may be a read error of a much larger clone one base away. The CDR3 carries no conserved terminal phenylalanine or tryptophan, so it likely arises from a read error. Found in a library prepared for alpha chains, this beta chain is an off-target read, and its abundance has little meaning. J is TRBJ2-3 and V is TRBV7-2; the D gene is possibly TRBD2 (5 bases). Trimming removed 1 base at V and 4 bases at J, with 15 bases between. The CDR3 runs 16 residues. Germline V gene lookup returns CDR1 SGHTA and CDR2 FQGNSA. The DNA for the CDR3 is TGTGCCAGCAGCTTAGTCGGGCCGGGAAGCGCAGATACGCAGTATTAT. Residues: CASSLVGPGSADTQYY.

There are a few counts of this clonotype. A library made for alpha chains picked up this beta chain off target, so its size means little. The chain has TRBV20-1 and TRBJ2-7; D unclear. V dropped 0 bases and J dropped 3 bases, with 3 bases sitting between them. Germline CDR1 reads DFQATT; CDR2 reads SNEGSKA (reference sequence). The CDR3 covers 11 residues. This CDR3 reads CSARESYEQYF. CDR3 nucleotide sequence: TGCAGTGCTAGAGAAAGCTACGAGCAGTACTTC.

This clonotype has only a few counts. For a library built for alpha chains, this beta chain is a stray read; little rests on its size. The gene calls are TRBV25-1 and TRBJ2-1; no clear D gene. Trimming took off 8 bases at V and 6 bases at J, with 11 bases between the two ends. The germline V gene has CDR1 MGHDK and CDR2 SYGVNS. This CDR3 spans 12 amino acids. The CDR3 sequence: CASDPGINEQFF. CDR3 in DNA: TGTGCCAGCGACCCTGGGATCAATGAGCAGTTCTTC. Filled out from reference TRBV25-1 and TRBJ2-1, the complete variable domain reads EADIYQTPRYLVIGTGKKITLECSQTMGHDKMYWYQQDPGMELHLIHYSYGVNSTEKGDLSSESTVSRIRTEHFPLTLESARPSHTSQYLCASDPGINEQFFGPGTRLTVL.